This entry lists 10 T cell receptor beta chains sequenced from one sample in a study of somatic mutations in cytotoxic T cells in rheumatoid arthritis. Assay: immunoSEQ multiplex PCR; the TCRdb copy retains only in-frame clones and omits some. The sample lists over 5,500 clones; approximately 80% were seen once. Sequenced input: CD8+ T cells sorted from blood. Receptors were obtained from an adult with rheumatoid arthritis.

V is TRBV29-1 and J is TRBJ2-3; tentatively, D is TRBD2 (6 bases). The CDR3 is 15 amino acids. Germline loops: CDR1 SQVTM, CDR2 ANQGSEA. V dropped 0 bases and J dropped 0 bases, with 10 bases sitting between them. The CDR3 reads CSVEELAFSTDTQYF. The CDR3 coding sequence is TGCAGCGTTGAAGAACTAGCTTTTAGCACAGATACGCAGTATTTT.

The V gene is TRBV29-1, the J gene TRBJ1-2; no clear D gene. CDR1 and CDR2 (germline): SQVTM, ANQGSEA. V was clipped by 4 bases and J by 7 bases, with 10 bases between them. The CDR3 loop spans 11 amino acids. CDR3: CSVVGSGGYTF. DNA for the CDR3: TGCAGCGTTGTAGGGTCCGGTGGCTACACCTTC.

V and J are TRBV5-4 and TRBJ1-4, with TRBD1 as a possible D gene (6 bases). This CDR3 has 16 amino acids. V lost 4 bases and J 2 bases, leaving 15 bases between the germline ends. Per the germline V gene, CDR1 is SGHNT and CDR2 is YYREEE (reference sequence). The chain's CDR3 is CASSRVSGATNEKLFF. The DNA of the CDR3 is TGTGCCAGCAGCAGAGTATCAGGGGCCACTAATGAAAAACTGTTTTTT.

V and J are TRBV4-3 and TRBJ2-1; D is unresolved. The germline CDR1 and CDR2 sequences are LGHNA and YSLEER. The CDR3 runs 13 residues. V was cut by 0 bases and J by 6 bases, with 6 bases left in between. In DNA, the CDR3 is TGCGCCAGCAGCCAAGATAATTCCAATGAGCAGTTCTTC. Protein: CASSQDNSNEQFF.

V is TRBV6-1 and J is TRBJ2-3, with TRBD2 matching 12 bases. Trimming cost V 3 bases and J 6 bases; bases outside gene matches: 7. CDR1 and CDR2 from the germline V gene are MNHNS and SASEGT. This CDR3 is built from 16 residues. The CDR3 is CASSDWTSGTADTQYF. CDR3 sequence (DNA): TGTGCCAGCAGTGACTGGACTAGCGGGACCGCGGATACGCAGTATTTT.

CDR3 nucleotides: TGTGCCAGCAATCCATCAGCCAAAAACATTCAGTACTTC. Its protein is CASNPSAKNIQYF. The gene calls are TRBV6-6 and TRBJ2-4, with unresolved D. This CDR3 has 13 residues. V dropped 7 bases and J dropped 0 bases, with 7 bases sitting between them. Germline loops: CDR1 MNHNY, CDR2 SVGAGI (reference sequence).

CDR3 region: CASSHNRGVQPQHF. The DNA for the CDR3 is TGCGCCAGCAGCCACAACAGGGGGGTACAGCCCCAGCATTTT. V is TRBV4-1 and J is TRBJ1-5; 8 nucleotides align to TRBD1. With 3 bases clipped from V and 7 bases from J, the junction kept 5 bases outside the gene matches. The CDR3 has 14 residues. Germline V gives CDR1 MGHRA, CDR2 YSYEKL.

The rearrangement uses TRBV5-8 and TRBJ2-5; D is perhaps TRBD1 (5 bases). This CDR3 is 15 amino acids long. With 5 bases removed from V and 4 bases from J, the gap between germline ends came to 18 bases. Germline CDR1 is SGHTS and CDR2 is YDEGEE. CDR3 in amino acids: CASSSSRGRGETQYF. The CDR3 DNA follows: TGTGCCAGCAGTTCTTCCAGAGGAAGGGGAGAGACCCAGTACTTC.

The chain is built from TRBV21-1 and TRBJ1-5. TRBV21-1 is a pseudogene. This CDR3 is built from 19 residues. The CDR3 coding sequence is TGTGCCAGCAGCGCACCCTTCCGAACGGATGGTCATAGCAATCAGCCCCAGCATTTT. Protein product: CASSAPFRTDGHSNQPQHF.

CDR3 DNA sequence: TGTGCCAGCAGCTTAGCGGGGGGTAACTATGGCTACACCTTC. It specifies CASSLAGGNYGYTF. The chain recombines TRBV7-2 with TRBJ1-2; tentatively, D is TRBD1 (5 bases). V lost 0 bases to trimming and J lost 1 base, with 6 bases between them. The CDR3 is made up of 14 amino acids. CDR1 SGHTA and CDR2 FQGNSA come from the germline V gene.